The clone carrying this T cell receptor beta chain was seen many times. RNA transcripts were the source from which TCR beta CDR3 regions were amplified. The authors performed first-round RT-PCR with HTBI primers and then a second-round multiplex PCR. TCRdb re-derived calls from the multiplex PCR reads in MiXCR, one entry per CDR3 protein. The sample holds approximately 210,000 distinct CDR3 sequences; about 32% are singletons and the top ten take around 9.8%. These data are taken from a study of Graves' ophthalmopathy and Graves' hyperthyroidism. Ophthalmopathy donors' eye disease showed moderate-to-severe activity, CAS of at least 3, NOSPECS of at least 4 and duration under 3 months. Trimming took off 6 bases at V and 3 bases at J, with 17 bases between the two ends. CDR3 length: 15 residues.

This chain connects TRBV12-3 or TRBV12-4 to TRBJ1-2; TRBD1 might be the D (6 bases). What was sequenced was peripheral blood. The source of this sequence is a man aged 50-60 years with Graves' ophthalmopathy. The CDR3 sequence: CASRLNQGYDYGYTF. Written as DNA, the CDR3 is TGTGCCAGCAGACTAAACCAGGGGTATGACTATGGCTACACCTTC.